The TCR beta chain under discussion was sequenced for a study of vaccination and CD4 T cells after COVID-19. Looking at the study overall: Post-COVID sampling occurred a median approximately 91 days after diagnosis (range 35 to 161).

The sample's treatment: roughly 10-day PBMC culture with coronavirus spike peptide pools or control peptides (ViraFEST assay). Turning to this clonotype: Its antigen is still unknown.

Trimming removed 4 bases at V and 1 base at J, with 9 bases between. This CDR3 is built from 13 residues. Germline CDR1 SGHRS, CDR2 YFSETQ. Once obtained from cultured CD4+ T cells, the DNA was sequenced using the Oncomine TCR Beta short-read assay. A single record per CDR3 protein comes from TCRdb applying MiXCR to the PCR reads. The sample lists some 10,000 distinct CDR3 sequences; roughly 31% were seen once. The sequenced material came from CD4+ T cells from blood, cultured in vitro. The sequence derives from a human donor who had recovered from COVID-19. The chain has TRBV5-1 and TRBJ2-7, with D unresolved. CDR3 sequence: CASSPPVSYEQYF. The CDR3 nucleotides read TGCGCCAGCAGCCCGCCGGTATCCTACGAGCAGTACTTC.